These 17 T cell receptor beta chains originate from one sample sequenced in a study of early T cells in non-severe SARS-CoV-2 infection. TCRdb ran MiXCR on the 5' RACE reads and lists one entry per CDR3 protein. Of about 50,000 distinct CDR3 sequences listed, around a tenth were seen once; the top ten hold roughly 5.5%. Sequences were derived from whole blood, sampled at baseline. Every receptor here comes from an adult who was a healthcare worker with PCR-confirmed SARS-CoV-2 infection or an uninfected control (not recorded which).

The chain couples TRBV6-2 or TRBV6-3 to TRBJ2-1; D uncertain. The CDR3 is 13 residues long. V lost 3 bases to trimming and J lost 8 bases, with 11 bases between them. Per germline, CDR1 MNHEY and CDR2 SVGEGT. CDR3 amino acids: CASSYLGYHEQFF. In DNA, the CDR3 is TGTGCCAGCAGTTATCTAGGGTACCATGAGCAGTTCTTC.

The chain recombines TRBV29-1 with TRBJ2-3, with a possible D match to TRBD2 (6 bases). The CDR3 length is 15 residues. Looked up from germline, CDR1 is SQVTM and CDR2 is ANQGSEA. Trimming removed 4 bases at V and 2 bases at J, with 16 bases between. The CDR3 nucleotides read TGCAGCGTTGGACGACTAGTGTCCCCCACAGATACGCAGTATTTT. This encodes CSVGRLVSPTDTQYF.

This clonotype has more than one count but fewer than ten. This chain joins TRBV19 and TRBJ1-2, with a tentative D call TRBD1 (6 bases). The CDR3 is 13 residues long. V was pared by 6 bases and J by 5 bases, with 13 bases between. CDR1 is LNHDA and CDR2 is SQIVND in the germline V gene (reference sequence). The CDR3 bases are TGTGCCAGTAGATCGGACAGAGCTTATGGCTACACCTTC. It encodes CASRSDRAYGYTF.

This clonotype counts as medium-sized. V gene TRBV20-1 combines with J gene TRBJ1-2, with a possible D match to TRBD1 (6 bases). Trimming shortened V by 3 bases and J by 5 bases, and 16 bases separated the two germline ends. The CDR3 totals 14 residues. Germline V lookup: CDR1 DFQATT, CDR2 SNEGSKA (reference sequence). CDR3 nucleotides: TGCAGTGCTAGGGAATCCGGGACACCTTATGGCTACACCTTC. Its translation: CSARESGTPYGYTF.

The sample holds a few counts of this clonotype. The chain uses TRBV6-5 and TRBJ2-3; 16 bases fit TRBD2. The CDR3 loop spans 18 amino acids. Germline CDR1 MNHEY, CDR2 SVGAGI. The ends lost 0 bases at V and 6 bases at J; junction bases unmatched: 6. The CDR3 coding sequence is TGTGCCAGCAGTTACTCGGGACTAGCGGGAGGGCACACCGATACGCAGTATTTT. Its protein product is CASSYSGLAGGHTDTQYF.

This clonotype was counted ten times or more. The rearrangement joins TRBV5-1 to TRBJ2-5; TRBD1 might be the D (6 bases). Trimming stripped 1 base from V and 2 bases from J, with 12 bases between. The length of the CDR3 is 15 residues. The germline CDR1 and CDR2 sequences are SGHRS and YFSETQ. The CDR3 is CASSLTPGQQETQYF. Here the CDR3 DNA reads TGCGCCAGCAGCTTGACCCCCGGACAGCAAGAGACCCAGTACTTC.

The chain has TRBV7-3 and TRBJ2-2; D unclear. V was cut by 5 bases and J by 4 bases, with 8 bases left in between. This CDR3 is 13 amino acids long. Germline values: CDR1 SGHTA, CDR2 FQGTGA. The CDR3 here is CASSQASTGELFF. As DNA, the CDR3 is TGTGCCAGCAGCCAAGCTTCCACCGGGGAGCTGTTTTTT.

This clonotype showed up many times. This chain links TRBV2 with TRBJ1-6; D gene unclear. The germline V gene has CDR1 SNHLY and CDR2 FYNNEI. Trimming removed 7 bases from V and 4 bases from J, with 11 bases in between. This CDR3 has 14 amino acids. The CDR3 DNA reads TGTGCCAGCACGCGGGGATCGTATAATTCACCCCTCCACTTT. This codes for CASTRGSYNSPLHF.

The chain uses TRBV4-3 and TRBJ2-7, with TRBD2 identical over 12 bases. Germline V gene data show CDR1 as LGHNA and CDR2 as YSLEER. The CDR3 has 17 residues. Trimming took 1 base from V and 4 from J; bases not matched to a gene: 8. The CDR3 DNA is TGCGCCAGCAGCCAAGGGCTATCGACTAGCGGGGGTTACGAGCAGTACTTC. Amino acids: CASSQGLSTSGGYEQYF.

This clonotype was seen a few times. This chain connects TRBV6-5 to TRBJ2-7; D tentatively fits TRBD1 or TRBD2 (6 bases each). The CDR3 totals 15 residues. Trimming left V 4 bases short and J 2 bases short, with 15 bases between. CDR1 and CDR2 (germline): MNHEY, SVGAGI. CDR3 in DNA: TGTGCCAGCAGTTTATCAGGGGAGGCGGCCTACGAGCAGTACTTC. Translation gives CASSLSGEAAYEQYF.

This clonotype was observed at least ten times. The chain uses TRBV7-8 and TRBJ2-1, with no clear D. The CDR3 consists of 14 residues. CDR1 and CDR2 from the germline V gene are SGHVS and FQNEAQ. The V end lost 2 bases, the J end lost 2 bases, and 7 bases lay between the germline ends. CDR3 loop: CASSLKAAYNEQFF. The CDR3 nucleotides read TGTGCCAGCAGCTTAAAGGCAGCCTACAATGAGCAGTTCTTC.

The table lists this clonotype with a count of one. The rearrangement joins TRBV12-3 or TRBV12-4 to TRBJ1-6; 7 bases match TRBD1. V was pared by 0 bases and J by 8 bases, with 4 bases of the junction left unmatched. CDR3 length equals 15 residues. The CDR3 reads CASSLAYRGDSPLHF. DNA for the CDR3: TGTGCCAGCAGTTTAGCGTACAGGGGTGATTCACCCCTCCACTTT.

The genes are TRBV7-9 and TRBJ2-2, with TRBD1 identical over 8 bases. Germline CDR1 and CDR2: SEHNR and FQNEAQ (reference sequence). V trimming: 8 bases; J trimming: 1 base; junction bases outside the gene matches: 3. CDR3 length: 14 amino acids. The CDR3 DNA reads TGTGCCAGCTCCGGGACAGGGAACACCGGGGAGCTGTTTTTT. Its protein product is CASSGTGNTGELFF.

The chain carries TRBV15 and TRBJ1-2, with D possibly TRBD1 on 6 matching bases. The V gene's germline CDR1 is LNHNV and CDR2 YYDKDF (reference sequence). Trimming shortened V by 0 bases and J by 4 bases, and 12 bases separated the two germline ends. The CDR3 is 15 residues long. CDR3: CATSRDAIGGYGYTF. For the CDR3, the DNA is TGTGCCACCAGCAGAGACGCAATAGGGGGCTATGGCTACACCTTC.

This clonotype was seen a few times. The rearrangement links TRBV28 to TRBJ2-3; no clear D gene. The CDR3 consists of 15 residues. V was clipped by 5 bases and J by 5 bases, with 17 bases between them. CDR1 MDHEN and CDR2 SYDVKM come from the germline V gene. CDR3 nucleotide sequence: TGTGCCAGCAGTCGAGGTGGATACCGTTTAGATACGCAGTATTTT. It is translated as CASSRGGYRLDTQYF. Filled out from reference TRBV28 and TRBJ2-3, the complete variable domain reads DVKVTQSSRYLVKRTGEKVFLECVQDMDHENMFWYRQDPGLGLRLIYFSYDVKMKEKGDIPEGYSVSREKKERFSLILESASTNQTSMYLCASSRGGYRLDTQYFGPGTRLTVL.

This clonotype came up a few times. The rearrangement uses TRBV19 and TRBJ2-1, with 9 bases fitting TRBD2. V shed 5 bases and J 6 bases; nucleotides not matched to a gene: 8. Germline V gene lookup returns CDR1 LNHDA and CDR2 SQIVND (reference sequence). CDR3 length: 15 residues. The CDR3 sequence is CASSRREGPGNEQFF. The DNA for the CDR3 is TGTGCCAGTAGTCGGCGGGAGGGCCCAGGCAATGAGCAGTTCTTC.

The gene calls are TRBV7-2 and TRBJ2-7, with unresolved D. V lost 1 base and J lost 3, with 7 bases in between. CDR1 is SGHTA, CDR2 FQGNSA, per germline. The CDR3 is 13 amino acids. The chain's CDR3 is CASSLGTYYEQYF. In nucleotides, the CDR3 is TGTGCCAGCAGCTTAGGGACCTACTACGAGCAGTACTTC.